The 21 T cell receptor beta chains below were found in one sample sequenced in a study of T-cell reconstitution after alpha-beta-depleted transplantation in children. Unique molecular identifiers were incorporated when the TCRbeta library was constructed. TCRdb fed the PCR reads into MiXCR, producing one record per CDR3 protein. Of around 440,000 distinct CDR3 sequences in the sample, around 15% are singletons; the top ten hold approximately 29%. The sample consisted of PBMCs, mostly from graft donor cells, taken 360 days after TCRalphabeta/CD19-depleted stem cell transplant. All receptors come from a boy younger than two who had a stem cell transplant for Wiskott-Aldrich syndrome, so the T cells may come from the graft donor.

The rearrangement links TRBV7-9 to TRBJ2-7; tentative D call: TRBD1 (6 bases). V was clipped by 3 bases and J by 3 bases, with 12 bases between them. The CDR3 is 14 amino acids. Germline V gene lookup returns CDR1 SEHNR and CDR2 FQNEAQ (reference sequence). CDR3 loop: CASSLVAGDYEQYF. The CDR3, as DNA: TGTGCCAGCAGCTTGGTAGCAGGGGACTACGAGCAGTACTTC. Looking up the rest from reference TRBV7-9 and TRBJ2-7 gives the full variable domain: DTGVSQNPRHKITKRGQNVTFRCDPISEHNRLYWYRQTLGQGPEFLTYFQNEAQLEKSRLLSDRFSAERPKGSFSTLEIQRTEQGDSAMYLCASSLVAGDYEQYFGPGTRLTVT.

This clonotype has more than one count but fewer than ten. The gene calls are TRBV18 and TRBJ2-7, with a possible D match to TRBD1 (6 bases). The CDR3 loop spans 14 amino acids. Germline CDR1 reads KGHSH; CDR2 reads LQKENI. Trimming shortened V by 2 bases and J by 4 bases, and 12 bases separated the two germline ends. The CDR3 nucleotides read TGTGCCAGCTCACCAGCAGGGGTAGAGTACGAGCAGTACTTC. It codes for CASSPAGVEYEQYF.

The chain recombines TRBV2 with TRBJ1-1, with TRBD1 as a possible D gene (5 bases). With 10 bases removed from V and 4 bases from J, the gap between germline ends came to 13 bases. The CDR3 is 12 amino acids. Germline CDR1 reads SNHLY; CDR2 reads FYNNEI. CDR3 DNA: TGTGCCACCCTAGCAGGGCCCACTGAAGCTTTCTTT. It specifies CATLAGPTEAFF.

The V and J genes are TRBV10-3 and TRBJ2-2, with 7 nucleotides matching TRBD1. This CDR3 is built from 15 residues. CDR1 ENHRY and CDR2 SYGVKD come from the germline V gene. After removal of 7 bases from V and 3 bases from J, the junction contained 8 bases not matched to a gene. The CDR3 nucleotides read TGTGCCATCACCCCGACAGGGTTGGACACCGGGGAGCTGTTTTTT. This gives the protein CAITPTGLDTGELFF.

This clonotype was detected a few times. The gene calls are TRBV24-1 and TRBJ2-3, with 14 positions matching TRBD2. Germline CDR1 and CDR2: KGHDR and SFDVKD. Germline trimming cut 3 bases from V and 15 bases from J; bases unmatched to any gene: 7. This CDR3 spans 14 amino acids. This chain's CDR3 is CATSDAGTSGSEYF. CDR3 nucleotides: TGTGCCACCAGTGATGCCGGGACTAGCGGGAGCGAATATTTT.

V usage is TRBV5-1 and J usage is TRBJ2-5; 9 positions match TRBD1. The CDR3 is made up of 14 amino acids. The germline gives CDR1 SGHRS, CDR2 YFSETQ. J gave up 6 bases and V 0 bases, and 3 bases lay outside the gene matches. For the CDR3, the DNA is TGCGCCAGCAGCTTGGGACAGGGGGGAAAGACCCAGTACTTC. It specifies CASSLGQGGKTQYF. The whole variable domain, remainder taken from reference TRBV5-1 and TRBJ2-5, is KAGVTQTPRYLIKTRGQQVTLSCSPISGHRSVSWYQQTPGQGLQFLFEYFSETQRNKGNFPGRFSGRQFSNSRSEMNVSTLELGDSALYLCASSLGQGGKTQYFGPGTRLLVL.

This clonotype has only a few counts. The gene calls are TRBV7-9 and TRBJ2-7; 9 positions match TRBD1. Germline values: CDR1 SEHNR, CDR2 FQNEAQ (reference sequence). After removal of 1 base from V and 3 bases from J, the junction contained 4 bases not matched to a gene. This CDR3 spans 15 amino acids. The DNA of the CDR3 is TGTGCCAGCAGCTTAGGGACGGGACAGGGCTACGAGCAGTACTTC. It specifies CASSLGTGQGYEQYF.

The rearrangement joins TRBV3-1 to TRBJ2-7, with unresolved D. Germline-derived CDR1 and CDR2 are LGHDT and YNNKEL (reference sequence). The V end was cut by 1 base, the J end by 6 bases, with 13 bases between. The CDR3 has 14 amino acids. CDR3 region: CASSQVPTTSEQYF. DNA of the CDR3: TGTGCCAGCAGCCAAGTTCCCACTACATCCGAGCAGTACTTC.

CDR3 loop: CSVEGGGETQYF. In nucleotides, the CDR3 is TGCAGCGTTGAAGGGGGGGGGGAGACCCAGTACTTC. The chain couples TRBV29-1 to TRBJ2-5; 7 bases line up with TRBD2. The CDR3 is 12 residues long. V lost 1 base and J lost 5; bases outside the gene matches: 1. The germline V gene encodes CDR1 SQVTM and CDR2 ANQGSEA.

This clonotype appeared a few times. This chain connects TRBV24-1 to TRBJ2-1; 8 nucleotides align to TRBD1. J lost 10 bases, V lost 2 bases, and 9 bases had no gene match. In germline, CDR1 is KGHDR, CDR2 SFDVKD. The CDR3 runs 15 residues. The CDR3 sequence: CATSDSGTGLREQFF. For the CDR3, the DNA is TGTGCCACCAGTGATTCCGGGACAGGCTTGAGGGAGCAGTTCTTC.

J is TRBJ2-7 and V is TRBV29-1; maybe TRBD2 (6 bases). Germline CDR1 and CDR2: SQVTM and ANQGSEA. The V gene lost 5 bases and the J gene lost 7 bases, with 24 bases spanning the gap. The CDR3 has 15 residues. CDR3 protein: CSVRGSRDSSQEQYF. The CDR3 nucleotides read TGCAGCGTTAGGGGATCGCGGGACTCATCTCAAGAGCAGTACTTC.

In this sample, this clonotype turned up a few times. CDR3 protein: CSARPLRGGFYNEQFF. CDR3 nucleotides: TGCAGTGCTAGACCTCTACGGGGGGGCTTCTACAATGAGCAGTTCTTC. V is TRBV20-1 and J is TRBJ2-1; 8 nucleotides line up with TRBD2. This CDR3 comprises 16 residues. CDR1 and CDR2 from the germline V gene are DFQATT and SNEGSKA (reference sequence). Trimming took 2 bases from V and 3 from J; bases not matched to a gene: 9.

This clonotype was found a few times. The chain is built from TRBV5-1 and TRBJ2-7, with D uncertain. Deletions cut 6 bases from V and 0 bases from J, with 7 bases between. CDR3 length: 12 amino acids. Germline CDR1 reads SGHRS; CDR2 reads YFSETQ. The CDR3 region has the DNA TGCGCCAGCAAGATGTCCTCCTACGAGCAGTACTTC. It codes for CASKMSSYEQYF. The full variable domain, completed using reference TRBV5-1 and TRBJ2-7, is KAGVTQTPRYLIKTRGQQVTLSCSPISGHRSVSWYQQTPGQGLQFLFEYFSETQRNKGNFPGRFSGRQFSNSRSEMNVSTLELGDSALYLCASKMSSYEQYFGPGTRLTVT.

The chain carries TRBV20-1 and TRBJ2-3, with a tentative D call TRBD1 (5 bases). The V end was cut by 5 bases, the J end by 0 bases, with 15 bases between. CDR3 size: 15 residues. Germline V gene sequence: CDR1 DFQATT, CDR2 SNEGSKA (reference sequence). The CDR3 nucleotides read TGCAGTGCTGGTTCGACAGTTATAAGCACAGATACGCAGTATTTT. Amino acids: CSAGSTVISTDTQYF.

The chain couples TRBV6-1 to TRBJ2-2, with 8 nucleotides matching TRBD1. CDR1 is MNHNS, CDR2 SASEGT, per germline. The CDR3 contains 15 residues. Trimming took 5 bases from V and 4 from J; bases not matched to a gene: 6. The CDR3 here is CASSRFDRGTGELFF. The CDR3 DNA reads as TGTGCCAGCAGTCGCTTCGACAGGGGCACCGGGGAGCTGTTTTTT.

The genes are TRBV24-1 and TRBJ2-1, with D hard to call. Germline assignment: CDR1 KGHDR and CDR2 SFDVKD. V lost 7 bases, J lost 2 bases, and 14 bases lay in between. The CDR3 has 15 residues. The CDR3 sequence is CATSPQNNPYNEQFF. The CDR3 DNA follows: TGTGCCACCAGCCCGCAGAACAACCCCTACAATGAGCAGTTCTTC.

This clonotype showed up just a few times. V usage is TRBV5-1 and J usage is TRBJ1-1; 9 bases map to TRBD1. Trimming at V came to 3 bases and at J to 0 bases, leaving 12 bases not matched to a gene. Germline CDR1 is SGHRS and CDR2 is YFSETQ. The CDR3 is made up of 18 amino acids. The CDR3 loop reads CASSSDRGWHSMNTEAFF. In DNA, the CDR3 is TGCGCCAGCAGCTCCGACAGGGGGTGGCATTCCATGAACACTGAAGCTTTCTTT.

This clonotype occurred a few times. The gene calls are TRBV18 and TRBJ2-3; TRBD1 might be the D (5 bases). The CDR3 length is 14 residues. CDR1 is KGHSH and CDR2 is LQKENI in the germline V gene. Trimming stripped 0 bases from V and 8 bases from J, with 12 bases between. The CDR3 region is CASSPPGPVGTQYF. CDR3 in DNA: TGTGCCAGCTCACCACCGGGGCCTGTGGGTACGCAGTATTTT.

This clonotype was seen ten or more times. This chain links TRBV5-1 with TRBJ1-2; no clear D gene. Trimming took 0 bases from V and 2 from J, leaving 8 bases between them. Germline V gene sequence: CDR1 SGHRS, CDR2 YFSETQ. The CDR3 is 14 residues long. CDR3 DNA sequence: TGCGCCAGCAGCTTGGGACCAGAGAACTATGGCTACACCTTC. It encodes CASSLGPENYGYTF.

This clonotype was seen only a few times. The chain links TRBV20-1 to TRBJ1-2; 8 positions agree with TRBD1. Germline lookup yields CDR1 DFQATT and CDR2 SNEGSKA (reference sequence). The V gene end was trimmed by 3 bases and the J gene end by 7 bases; junction bases not matched to a gene: 7. CDR3 length: 13 amino acids. The CDR3 protein is CSARATGGLGYTF. The CDR3 region has the DNA TGCAGTGCTAGGGCTACAGGGGGACTTGGCTACACCTTC.

The CDR3 nucleotides are TGTGCCAGCAGCTCGAGAAGCGGGCCCCGGCGAAGGGAGCAGTACTTC. This codes for CASSSRSGPRRREQYF. The chain joins TRBV12-3 or TRBV12-4 to TRBJ2-7, with D possibly TRBD2 on 6 matching bases. The ends were cut back, 6 bases at V and 7 bases at J, with 25 bases in the middle. The CDR3 consists of 16 residues.